Listed here are 2 T cell receptor beta chains from one sample, sequenced in a study of response to subunit inactivated influenza vaccine. TCRdb re-called the RT-PCR reads with MiXCR, one entry per CDR3 protein. The data show more than 600,000 distinct CDR3 sequences, roughly 20% seen once. Sequenced here: PBMCs from blood, sampled 5 days after vaccination. All receptors derive from a man aged 50 to 60 who received an inactivated influenza vaccine.

There are many counts of this clonotype. CDR3 in amino acids: CASSLTTSGGQTDTQYF. In DNA, the CDR3 is TGTGCCAGCAGCCTGACGACTAGCGGGGGCCAAACAGATACGCAGTATTTT. This chain links TRBV5-6 with TRBJ2-3, with TRBD2 identical over 12 bases. Germline V gene lookup returns CDR1 SGHDT and CDR2 YYEEEE. V dropped 4 bases and J dropped 3; count of bases not matched to a gene: 9. The CDR3 runs to 17 residues.

This chain connects TRBV4-2 to TRBJ2-7, with D possibly being TRBD1 or TRBD2 (5 bases each). V lost 3 bases to trimming and J lost 5 bases, with 23 bases between them. There are 17 residues in the CDR3. CDR1 and CDR2 from the germline V gene are LGHNA and YNFKEQ. The CDR3 region is CASSQDAPGTLGDEQYF. CDR3 in DNA: TGTGCCAGCAGCCAGGACGCACCCGGGACGCTGGGGGACGAGCAGTACTTC.